These 23 T cell receptor beta chains were sequenced from one sample in a study of blood T cell repertoires in COVID-19 (dated by TCRdb to the early 2020s). Receptor libraries were prepared by the immunoSEQ multiplex PCR assay. Entries here come from immuneACCESS through TCRdb and include only in-frame sequences with V and J called. Some clones fail to appear in such tables; in the studies checked, an unresolved V gene covers under half of the shortfall, and the cause of the remainder is unknown. The sample contains some 300,000 clones, approximately 89% of them found a single time. The top ten hold less than 9.5% of the sample. Sequenced material: PBMCs or T cells enriched from blood (not recorded which). Receptors were obtained from a woman in her twenties or thirties who had recovered from COVID-19.

This chain uses TRBV5-5 with TRBJ2-1; 10 nucleotides line up with TRBD1. With 6 bases clipped from V and 2 bases from J, the junction kept 5 bases outside the gene matches. The CDR3 is 15 residues long. CDR1 and CDR2 (germline): SGHKS, YYEKEE (reference sequence). The CDR3 reads CASIRGQGAYNEQFF. For the CDR3, the DNA is TGTGCCAGCATCCGTGGACAGGGGGCCTACAATGAGCAGTTCTTC.

This chain joins TRBV24-1 and TRBJ2-3; 10 positions agree with TRBD2. CDR1 and CDR2 (germline): KGHDR, SFDVKD. V lost 5 bases, J lost 7 bases, and 8 bases stayed unmatched. The CDR3 is 15 amino acids. The CDR3 sequence: CATSGSSGSRNTQYF. CDR3 in DNA: TGTGCCACCAGTGGCTCTAGCGGGAGCAGAAATACGCAGTATTTT.

There are a few counts of this clone. The chain couples TRBV6-2 or TRBV6-3 to TRBJ1-2; TRBD1 might be the D (5 bases). From germline, CDR1 is MNHEY and CDR2 SVGEGT. The CDR3 is 16 residues long. V shed 2 bases and J shed 5 bases, with 18 bases lying between them. The CDR3 sequence: CASSYRGGKVAYGYTF. CDR3 nucleotides: TGTGCCAGCAGTTACAGGGGCGGTAAAGTCGCGTATGGCTACACCTTC.

The V call is TRBV6-5, the J call TRBJ2-1, with TRBD2 identical over 10 bases. This CDR3 is built from 15 residues. Germline CDR1 and CDR2: MNHEY and SVGAGI. The V and J ends lost 6 bases and 8 bases, in that order; junction bases with no gene match: 10. CDR3 in DNA: TGTGCCAGCAGCATAATAGCGGGAGGTATCTATGAGCAGTTCTTC. Its translation is CASSIIAGGIYEQFF.

The sample holds one count of this clone. This chain connects TRBV3-1 (or the pseudogene TRBV3-2) to TRBJ2-1, with D hard to call. V was cut by 2 bases and J by 5 bases, with 4 bases left in between. CDR3 length equals 12 residues. Germline V gene sequence: CDR1 LGHDT, CDR2 YNNKEL (reference sequence). DNA of the CDR3: TGTGCCAGCAGCCAACTAAACAATGAGCAGTTCTTC. Encoded protein: CASSQLNNEQFF.

This chain joins TRBV10-3 and TRBJ1-1, with D possibly matching TRBD1 (5 bases). This CDR3 is 15 amino acids long. The germline CDR1 and CDR2 sequences are ENHRY and SYGVKD. The V end was cut by 1 base, the J end by 3 bases, with 12 bases between. The chain's CDR3 is CAISEWPDTDTEAFF. The DNA of the CDR3 is TGTGCCATCAGTGAGTGGCCGGACACCGACACTGAAGCTTTCTTT.

This clone was detected only once. The gene calls are TRBV19 and TRBJ2-1; 10 bases align to TRBD1. Trimming removed 7 bases from V and 5 bases from J; junction bases left unmatched: 17. The CDR3 spans 18 residues. Germline V gives CDR1 LNHDA, CDR2 SQIVND (reference sequence). Here the CDR3 reads CASTKTNFGDRGDNEQFF. CDR3 nucleotide sequence: TGTGCCAGTACCAAAACGAATTTTGGGGACAGGGGAGACAATGAGCAGTTCTTC. Full variable domain (rest looked up from reference TRBV19 and TRBJ2-1): DGGITQSPKYLFRKEGQNVTLSCEQNLNHDAMYWYRQDPGQGLRLIYYSQIVNDFQKGDIAEGYSVSREKKESFPLTVTSAQKNPTAFYLCASTKTNFGDRGDNEQFFGPGTRLTVL.

V gene TRBV7-2 combines with J gene TRBJ1-5; no clear D gene. The CDR3 spans 15 residues. Trimming shortened V by 5 bases and J by 4 bases, and 15 bases separated the two germline ends. Germline V lookup: CDR1 SGHTA, CDR2 FQGNSA. This CDR3 reads CASSPLSSFNQPQHF. For the CDR3, the DNA is TGTGCCAGCAGCCCACTTTCAAGTTTTAATCAGCCCCAGCATTTT.

The chain combines TRBV4-3 with TRBJ2-3, with a weak D call TRBD1 (6 bases). The V gene lost 0 bases and the J gene lost 0 bases, with 7 bases spanning the gap. The CDR3 runs 15 residues. CDR1 is LGHNA and CDR2 is YSLEER in the germline V gene. CDR3 sequence (DNA): TGCGCCAGCAGCCAAGAGGGGGCTAGCACAGATACGCAGTATTTT. Its translation is CASSQEGASTDTQYF.

As concerns this clone: One junction end does not reproduce the germline sequence, and a read error may be involved. DNA of the CDR3: TGTGCCTGGAGTGTGACAGGGATCTCCTACAATTCACCCCTCCACTTT. Amino acid sequence: CAWSVTGISYNSPLHF. This rearrangement joins TRBV30 to TRBJ1-6; 7 bases fit TRBD1. CDR1 is GTSNPN, CDR2 SVGIG, per germline (reference sequence). CDR3 length: 16 amino acids.

The DNA for the CDR3 is TGTGCCAGCAGCGTAGATGAGGCCCCTTATCAGCCCCAGCATTTT. Translating gives CASSVDEAPYQPQHF. The chain uses TRBV9 and TRBJ1-5, with D unclear. Germline CDR1 reads SGDLS; CDR2 reads YYNGEE. Trimming stripped 0 bases from V and 5 bases from J, with 12 bases between. This CDR3 comprises 15 residues.

The chain is built from TRBV6-5 and TRBJ1-5, with 8 bases aligning to TRBD1. V gave up 10 bases and J gave up 0 bases; unmatched junction bases: 5. This CDR3 region has 14 residues. Germline assignment: CDR1 MNHEY and CDR2 SVGAGI. The CDR3 sequence: CATRTGISNQPQHF. The CDR3 region has the DNA TGTGCCACCAGGACAGGGATTAGCAATCAGCCCCAGCATTTT.

Comments on this clone: At one end, the junction sequence differs from germline, possibly due to a read error. CDR3: CASTLLARSYNEQFF. CDR3 nucleotide sequence: TGTGCCAGCACCTTACTAGCGAGGTCCTACAATGAGCAGTTCTTC. This chain links TRBV11-2 with TRBJ2-1; 7 bases are shared with TRBD2. Germline CDR1 reads SGHAT; CDR2 reads FQNNGV. The CDR3 covers 15 residues.

The chain combines TRBV6-1 with TRBJ1-1; D possibly corresponds to TRBD1 (5 bases). The germline CDR1 and CDR2 sequences are MNHNS and SASEGT. V was cut by 1 base and J by 5 bases, with 8 bases left in between. The CDR3 length is 13 residues. Here the CDR3 reads CASSEGGWTEAFF. Written as DNA, the CDR3 is TGTGCCAGCAGTGAAGGGGGCTGGACTGAAGCTTTCTTT.

Here the CDR3 DNA reads TGTGCCAGCAGTTTAAAAGAGACCCAGTACTTC. It is translated as CASSLKETQYF. The J gene is TRBJ2-5, the V gene TRBV6-5; D not certain. The germline gives CDR1 MNHEY, CDR2 SVGAGI. This CDR3 is 11 amino acids long. Trimming removed 4 bases from V and 3 bases from J, with 3 bases in between.

This chain links TRBV5-1 with TRBJ1-4; 9 nucleotides agree with TRBD1. The CDR3 spans 14 residues. J was trimmed by 8 bases and V by 1 base; bases with no gene match: 3. The germline V gene encodes CDR1 SGHRS and CDR2 YFSETQ. This CDR3 is CASSLRDRDEKLFF. The CDR3 bases are TGCGCCAGCAGCTTGAGGGACAGGGACGAAAAACTGTTTTTT.

The chain recombines TRBV18 with TRBJ2-7; TRBD1 matches 11 bases. V gave up 6 bases and J gave up 0 bases; unmatched junction bases: 7. Germline CDR1 is KGHSH and CDR2 is LQKENI. The CDR3 has 16 residues. DNA for the CDR3: TGTGCCAGCTCGCCCGGGACAGGGGGTTTCTCCTACGAGCAGTACTTC. Translation: CASSPGTGGFSYEQYF.

The chain recombines TRBV6-4 with TRBJ1-2, with TRBD1 matching over 8 bases. The germline V gene encodes CDR1 MRHNA and CDR2 SNTAGT. The CDR3 consists of 17 residues. Losses at the gene ends were 2 bases for V and 0 bases for J; bases not matched to a gene: 8. CDR3 protein: CASSDGQGKAANYGYTF. DNA for the CDR3: TGTGCCAGCAGTGACGGACAGGGAAAGGCAGCTAACTATGGCTACACCTTC.

The chain uses TRBV19 and TRBJ1-5; D is unresolved. CDR1 is LNHDA, CDR2 SQIVND, per germline (reference sequence). The CDR3 has 14 amino acids. Trimming shortened V by 6 bases and J by 0 bases, and 9 bases separated the two germline ends. CDR3: CASRKDYSNQPQHF. In nucleotides, the CDR3 is TGTGCCAGTAGAAAGGACTATAGCAATCAGCCCCAGCATTTT.

In DNA form, the CDR3 reads TGTGCCAGCAGCCCCGCGTCCCCGACTAGCGGGAGGGACGAGCAGTACTTC. It yields the protein CASSPASPTSGRDEQYF. This rearrangement joins TRBV7-2 to TRBJ2-7; TRBD2 agrees at 14 bases. CDR1 and CDR2 (germline): SGHTA, FQGNSA. The trim removed 5 bases at V and 5 bases at J, leaving 11 bases unmatched. The CDR3 covers 17 residues.

The chain carries TRBV27 and TRBJ1-4, with TRBD1 identical over 11 bases. CDR1 is MNHEY, CDR2 SMNVEV, per germline (reference sequence). This CDR3 is built from 18 residues. Losses at the gene ends were 6 bases for V and 8 bases for J; bases not matched to a gene: 17. In DNA, the CDR3 is TGTGCCAGCAGAGGACAGGGGGCTTCTATAAGCTCCTTCGAAAAACTGTTTTTT. This translates into CASRGQGASISSFEKLFF.

The genes are TRBV5-1 and TRBJ1-1, with D possibly being TRBD1 (6 bases). V gave up 5 bases and J gave up 2 bases, with 13 bases separating them. The CDR3 spans 14 residues. CDR1 is SGHRS and CDR2 is YFSETQ in the germline V gene. In DNA form, the CDR3 reads TGCGCCAGCAGTCATGACAGGAAAAACACTGAAGCTTTCTTT. Translated: CASSHDRKNTEAFF. The variable domain in full, with the rest retrieved from reference TRBV5-1 and TRBJ1-1, is KAGVTQTPRYLIKTRGQQVTLSCSPISGHRSVSWYQQTPGQGLQFLFEYFSETQRNKGNFPGRFSGRQFSNSRSEMNVSTLELGDSALYLCASSHDRKNTEAFFGQGTRLTVV.

In nucleotides, the CDR3 is TGTGCCAGCAGTCGACAGGGGCCCGCGAACACCGGGGAGCTGTTTTTT. Protein sequence: CASSRQGPANTGELFF. The rearrangement links TRBV2 to TRBJ2-2; 8 bases are a match to TRBD1. CDR1 is SNHLY, CDR2 FYNNEI, per germline. The CDR3 totals 16 residues. V shed 5 bases, J shed 0 bases, and the junction held 5 bases outside the gene matches.